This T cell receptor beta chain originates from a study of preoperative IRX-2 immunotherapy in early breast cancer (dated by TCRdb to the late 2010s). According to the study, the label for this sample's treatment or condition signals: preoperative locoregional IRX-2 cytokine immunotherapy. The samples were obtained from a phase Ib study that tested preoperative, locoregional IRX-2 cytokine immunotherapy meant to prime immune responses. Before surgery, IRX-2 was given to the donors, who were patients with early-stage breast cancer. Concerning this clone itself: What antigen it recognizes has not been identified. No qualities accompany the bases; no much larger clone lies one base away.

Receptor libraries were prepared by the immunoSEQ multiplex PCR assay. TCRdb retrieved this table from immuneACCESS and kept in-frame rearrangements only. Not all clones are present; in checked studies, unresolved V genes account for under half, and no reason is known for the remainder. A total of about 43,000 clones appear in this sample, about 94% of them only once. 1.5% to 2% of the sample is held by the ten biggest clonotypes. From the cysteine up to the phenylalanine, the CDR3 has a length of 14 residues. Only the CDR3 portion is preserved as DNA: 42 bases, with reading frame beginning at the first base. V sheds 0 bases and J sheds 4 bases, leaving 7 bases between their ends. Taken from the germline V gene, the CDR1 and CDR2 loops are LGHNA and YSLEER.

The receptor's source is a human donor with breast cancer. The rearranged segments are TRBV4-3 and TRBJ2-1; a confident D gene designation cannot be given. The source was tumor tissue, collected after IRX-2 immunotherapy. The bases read TGCGCCAGCAGCCAAGATAATGTTTACAATGAGCAGTTCTTC. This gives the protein CASSQDNVYNEQFF.